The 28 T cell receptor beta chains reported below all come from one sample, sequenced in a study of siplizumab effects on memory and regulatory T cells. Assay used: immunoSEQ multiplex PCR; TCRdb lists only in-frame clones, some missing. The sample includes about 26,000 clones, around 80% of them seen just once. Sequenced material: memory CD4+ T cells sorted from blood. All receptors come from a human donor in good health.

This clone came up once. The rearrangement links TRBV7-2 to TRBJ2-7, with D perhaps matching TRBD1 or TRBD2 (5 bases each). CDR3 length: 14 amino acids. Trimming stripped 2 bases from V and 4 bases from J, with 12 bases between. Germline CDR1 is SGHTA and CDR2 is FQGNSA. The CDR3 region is CASSLTRDQYEQYF. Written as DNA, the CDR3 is TGTGCCAGCAGCTTAACACGGGACCAATACGAGCAGTACTTC.

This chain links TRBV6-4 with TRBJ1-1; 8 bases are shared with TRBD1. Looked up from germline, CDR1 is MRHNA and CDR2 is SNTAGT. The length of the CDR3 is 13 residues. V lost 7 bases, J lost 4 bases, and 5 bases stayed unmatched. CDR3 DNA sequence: TGTGCCAGCATCCGGACAGGGACCACTGAAGCTTTCTTT. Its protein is CASIRTGTTEAFF.

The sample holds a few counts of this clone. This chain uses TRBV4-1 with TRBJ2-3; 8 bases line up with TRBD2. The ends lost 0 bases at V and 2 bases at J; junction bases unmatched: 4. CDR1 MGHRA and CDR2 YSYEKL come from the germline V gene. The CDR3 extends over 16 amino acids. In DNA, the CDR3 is TGCGCCAGCAGCCAAGAGACTAGCGAGCACACAGATACGCAGTATTTT. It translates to CASSQETSEHTDTQYF.

The CDR3, as DNA: TGTGCCAGCAGCCGCGGACTGACGCTTTCGAATGAGCAGTTCTTC. This gives the protein CASSRGLTLSNEQFF. The chain recombines TRBV14 with TRBJ2-1; D may be TRBD2 (5 bases). Germline-derived CDR1 and CDR2 are SGHDN and FVKESK. Trimming removed 4 bases from V and 7 bases from J, with 17 bases in between. The CDR3 length is 15 residues.

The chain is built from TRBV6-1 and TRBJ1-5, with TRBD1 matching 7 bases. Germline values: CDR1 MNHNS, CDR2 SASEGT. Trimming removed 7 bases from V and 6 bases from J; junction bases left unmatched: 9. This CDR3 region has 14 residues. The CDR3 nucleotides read TGTGCCAGCATGGCTCCAGGGGGAAGTCAGCCCCAGCATTTT. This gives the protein CASMAPGGSQPQHF.

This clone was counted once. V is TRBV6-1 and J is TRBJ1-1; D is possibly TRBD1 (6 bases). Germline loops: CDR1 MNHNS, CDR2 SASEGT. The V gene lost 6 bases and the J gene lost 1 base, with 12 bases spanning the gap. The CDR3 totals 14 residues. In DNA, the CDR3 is TGTGCCAGCAGCTGGGGACAATGGAACACTGAAGCTTTCTTT. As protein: CASSWGQWNTEAFF.

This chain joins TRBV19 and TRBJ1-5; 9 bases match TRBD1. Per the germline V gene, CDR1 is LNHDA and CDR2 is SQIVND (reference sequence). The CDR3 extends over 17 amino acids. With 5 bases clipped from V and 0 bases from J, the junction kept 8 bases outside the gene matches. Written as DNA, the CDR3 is TGTGCCAGTAGTCCCTTGGGACAGGGAGGTAGCAATCAGCCCCAGCATTTT. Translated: CASSPLGQGGSNQPQHF.

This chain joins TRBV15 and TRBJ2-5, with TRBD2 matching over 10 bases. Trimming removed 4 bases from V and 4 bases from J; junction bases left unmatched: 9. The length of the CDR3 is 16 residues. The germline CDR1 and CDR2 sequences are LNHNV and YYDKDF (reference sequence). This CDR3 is CATSIPPGLARETQYF. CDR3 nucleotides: TGTGCCACCAGCATTCCCCCGGGACTAGCGCGAGAGACCCAGTACTTC.

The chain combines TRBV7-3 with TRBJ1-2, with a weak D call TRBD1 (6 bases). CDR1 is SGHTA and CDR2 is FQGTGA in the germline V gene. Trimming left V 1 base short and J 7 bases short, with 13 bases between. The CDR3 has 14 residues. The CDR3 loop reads CASSLNRDGVGYTF. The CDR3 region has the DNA TGTGCCAGCAGCTTAAACAGGGATGGAGTTGGCTACACCTTC.

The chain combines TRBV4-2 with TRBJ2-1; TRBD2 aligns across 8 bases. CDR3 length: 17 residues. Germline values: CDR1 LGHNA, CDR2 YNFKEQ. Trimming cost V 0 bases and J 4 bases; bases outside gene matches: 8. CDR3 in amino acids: CASSQDLSGSRYNEQFF. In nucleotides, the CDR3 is TGTGCCAGCAGCCAAGACTTAAGCGGGAGTAGGTACAATGAGCAGTTCTTC.

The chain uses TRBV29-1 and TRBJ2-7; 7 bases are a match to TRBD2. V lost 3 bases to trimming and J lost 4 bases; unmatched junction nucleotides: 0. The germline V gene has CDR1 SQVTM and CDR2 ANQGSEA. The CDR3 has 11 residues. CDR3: CSVERGYEQYF. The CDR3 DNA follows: TGCAGCGTTGAGCGGGGGTACGAGCAGTACTTC.

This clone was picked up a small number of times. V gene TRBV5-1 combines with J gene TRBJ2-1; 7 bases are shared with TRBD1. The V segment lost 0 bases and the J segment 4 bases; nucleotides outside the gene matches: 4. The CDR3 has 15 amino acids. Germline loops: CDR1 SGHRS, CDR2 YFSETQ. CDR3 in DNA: TGCGCCAGCAGCTTGGAAGGGACAGATTACAATGAGCAGTTCTTC. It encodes CASSLEGTDYNEQFF.

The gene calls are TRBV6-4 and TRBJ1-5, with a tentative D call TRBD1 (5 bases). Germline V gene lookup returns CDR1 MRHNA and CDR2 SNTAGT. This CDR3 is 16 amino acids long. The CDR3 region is CAAVTPGRFSNQPQHF. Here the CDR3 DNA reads TGTGCAGCAGTGACCCCGGGACGGTTTAGCAATCAGCCCCAGCATTTT.

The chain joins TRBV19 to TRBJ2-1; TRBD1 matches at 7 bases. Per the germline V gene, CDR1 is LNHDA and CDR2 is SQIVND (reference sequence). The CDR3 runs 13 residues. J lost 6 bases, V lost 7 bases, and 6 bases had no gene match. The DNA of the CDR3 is TGTGCCAGTATGGACAGGCCGGGCAATGAGCAGTTCTTC. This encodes CASMDRPGNEQFF. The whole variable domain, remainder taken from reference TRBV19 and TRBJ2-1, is DGGITQSPKYLFRKEGQNVTLSCEQNLNHDAMYWYRQDPGQGLRLIYYSQIVNDFQKGDIAEGYSVSREKKESFPLTVTSAQKNPTAFYLCASMDRPGNEQFFGPGTRLTVL.

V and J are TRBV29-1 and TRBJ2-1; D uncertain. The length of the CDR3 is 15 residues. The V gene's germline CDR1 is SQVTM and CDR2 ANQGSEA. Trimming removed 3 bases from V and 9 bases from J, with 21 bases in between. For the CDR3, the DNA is TGCAGCGTTGATAGAGAGGCGACGGGTCGTGGTGAGCAGTTCTTC. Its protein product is CSVDREATGRGEQFF.

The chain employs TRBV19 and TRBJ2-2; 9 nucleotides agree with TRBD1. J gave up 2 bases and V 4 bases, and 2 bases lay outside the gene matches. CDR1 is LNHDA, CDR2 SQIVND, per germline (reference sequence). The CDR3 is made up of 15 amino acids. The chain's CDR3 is CASSKQGANTGELFF. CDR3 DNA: TGTGCCAGTAGTAAACAGGGGGCCAACACCGGGGAGCTGTTTTTT.

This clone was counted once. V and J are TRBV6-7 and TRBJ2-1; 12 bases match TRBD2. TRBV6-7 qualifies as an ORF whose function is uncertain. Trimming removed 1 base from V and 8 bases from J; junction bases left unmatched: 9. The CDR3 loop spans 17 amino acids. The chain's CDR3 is CASSYWTSGKGRDEQFF. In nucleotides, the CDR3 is TGTGCCAGCAGTTACTGGACTAGCGGGAAAGGAAGGGATGAGCAGTTCTTC.

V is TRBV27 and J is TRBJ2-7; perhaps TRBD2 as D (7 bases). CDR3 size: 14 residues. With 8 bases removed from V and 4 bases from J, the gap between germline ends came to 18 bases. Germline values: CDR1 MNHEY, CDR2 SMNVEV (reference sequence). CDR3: CASGRGGLQYEQYF. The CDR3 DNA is TGTGCCAGCGGGAGGGGGGGCCTCCAGTACGAGCAGTACTTC.

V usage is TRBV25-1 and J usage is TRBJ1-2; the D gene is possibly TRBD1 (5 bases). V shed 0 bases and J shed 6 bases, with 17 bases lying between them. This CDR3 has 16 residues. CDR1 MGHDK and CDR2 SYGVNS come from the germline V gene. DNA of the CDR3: TGTGCCAGCAGTGAATATCGGGCAGGGAAATTGAATGGCTACACCTTC. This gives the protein CASSEYRAGKLNGYTF.

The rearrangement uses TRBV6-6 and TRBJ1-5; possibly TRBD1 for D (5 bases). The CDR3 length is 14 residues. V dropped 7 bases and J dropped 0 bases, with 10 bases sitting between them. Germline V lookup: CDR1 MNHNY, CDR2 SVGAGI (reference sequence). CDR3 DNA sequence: TGTGCCAGCACCGGACAAACTAGCAATCAGCCCCAGCATTTT. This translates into CASTGQTSNQPQHF.

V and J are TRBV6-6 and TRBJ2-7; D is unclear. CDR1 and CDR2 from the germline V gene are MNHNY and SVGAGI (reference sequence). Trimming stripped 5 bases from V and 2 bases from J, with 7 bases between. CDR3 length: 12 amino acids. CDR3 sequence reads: CASSALAYEQYF. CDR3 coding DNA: TGTGCCAGCAGTGCCCTAGCCTACGAGCAGTACTTC.

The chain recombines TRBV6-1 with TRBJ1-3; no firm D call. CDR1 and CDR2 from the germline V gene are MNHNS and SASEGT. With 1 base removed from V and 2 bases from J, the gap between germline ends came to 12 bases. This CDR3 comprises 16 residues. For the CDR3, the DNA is TGTGCCAGCAGTGAAGGGCGGTGGACCACTGGAAACACCATATATTTT. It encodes CASSEGRWTTGNTIYF.

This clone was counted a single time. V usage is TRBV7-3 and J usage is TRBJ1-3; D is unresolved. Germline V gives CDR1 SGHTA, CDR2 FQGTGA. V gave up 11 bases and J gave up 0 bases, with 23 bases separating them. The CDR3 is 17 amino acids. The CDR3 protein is CASSVTGGYSSGNTIYF. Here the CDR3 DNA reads TGTGCCTCGTCCGTTACGGGCGGCTACAGCTCTGGAAACACCATATATTTT. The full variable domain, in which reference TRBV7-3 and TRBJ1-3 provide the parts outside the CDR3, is GAGVSQTPSNKVTEKGKYVELRCDPISGHTALYWYRQSLGQGPEFLIYFQGTGAADDSGLPNDRFFAVRPEGSVSTLKIQRTERGDSAVYLCASSVTGGYSSGNTIYFGEGSWLTVV.

CDR3 region: CASSPSRVTGANVLTF. CDR3 DNA: TGTGCCAGCAGCCCCTCCAGGGTAACTGGGGCCAACGTCCTGACTTTC. This sequence joins TRBV7-9 and TRBJ2-6, with a possible D match to TRBD1 (5 bases). V dropped 5 bases and J dropped 2 bases, with 13 bases sitting between them. This CDR3 has 16 amino acids. In germline, CDR1 is SEHNR, CDR2 FQNEAQ (reference sequence). Full variable domain (rest looked up from reference TRBV7-9 and TRBJ2-6): DTGVSQNPRHKITKRGQNVTFRCDPISEHNRLYWYRQTLGQGPEFLTYFQNEAQLEKSRLLSDRFSAERPKGSFSTLEIQRTEQGDSAMYLCASSPSRVTGANVLTFGAGSRLTVL.

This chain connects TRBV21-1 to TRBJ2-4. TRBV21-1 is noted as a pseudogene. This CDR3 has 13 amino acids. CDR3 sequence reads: CASSKAAKNIQYF. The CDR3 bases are TGTGCCAGCAGCAAAGCCGCCAAAAACATTCAGTACTTC.

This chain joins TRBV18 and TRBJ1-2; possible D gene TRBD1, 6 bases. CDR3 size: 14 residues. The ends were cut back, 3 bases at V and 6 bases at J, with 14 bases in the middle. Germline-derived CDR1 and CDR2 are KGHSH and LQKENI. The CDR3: CASSPVLQGNGYTF. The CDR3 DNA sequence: TGTGCCAGCTCACCGGTGCTCCAGGGGAATGGCTACACCTTC.

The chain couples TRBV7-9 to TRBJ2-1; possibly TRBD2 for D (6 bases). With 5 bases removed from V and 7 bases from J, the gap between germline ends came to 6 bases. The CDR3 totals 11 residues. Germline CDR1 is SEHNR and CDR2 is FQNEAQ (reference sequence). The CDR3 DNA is TGTGCCAGCAGCGGGGGGAATGAGCAGTTCTTC. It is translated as CASSGGNEQFF.

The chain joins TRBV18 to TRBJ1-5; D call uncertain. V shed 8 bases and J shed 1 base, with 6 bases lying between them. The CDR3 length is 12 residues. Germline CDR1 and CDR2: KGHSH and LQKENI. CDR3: CASSRSNQPQHF. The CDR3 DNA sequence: TGTGCCAGCAGCCGAAGCAATCAGCCCCAGCATTTT.